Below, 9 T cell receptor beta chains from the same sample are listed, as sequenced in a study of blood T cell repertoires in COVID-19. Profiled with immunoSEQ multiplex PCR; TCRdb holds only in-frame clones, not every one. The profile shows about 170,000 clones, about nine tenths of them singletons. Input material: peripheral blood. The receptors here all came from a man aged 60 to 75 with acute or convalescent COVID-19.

This CDR3 reads CASSQGSNSPLHF. Here the CDR3 DNA reads TGCGCCAGCAGCCAAGGTTCGAATTCACCCCTCCACTTT. The V call is TRBV4-1, the J call TRBJ1-6; no firm D call. The germline CDR1 and CDR2 sequences are MGHRA and YSYEKL. The CDR3 consists of 13 residues. V was shortened by 1 base and J by 7 bases, with 5 bases between the two germline ends.

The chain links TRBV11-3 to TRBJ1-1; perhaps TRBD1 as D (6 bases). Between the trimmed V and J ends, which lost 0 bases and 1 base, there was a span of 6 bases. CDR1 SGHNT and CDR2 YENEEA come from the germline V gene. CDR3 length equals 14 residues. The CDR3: CASSLEGANTEAFF. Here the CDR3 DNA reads TGTGCCAGCAGCTTAGAGGGGGCGAACACTGAAGCTTTCTTT.

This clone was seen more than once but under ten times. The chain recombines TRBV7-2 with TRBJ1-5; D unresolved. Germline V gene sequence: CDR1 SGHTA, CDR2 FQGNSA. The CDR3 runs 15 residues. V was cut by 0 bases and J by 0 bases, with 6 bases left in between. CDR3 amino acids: CASSLARNSNQPQHF. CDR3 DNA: TGTGCCAGCAGCTTAGCGCGTAATAGCAATCAGCCCCAGCATTTT.

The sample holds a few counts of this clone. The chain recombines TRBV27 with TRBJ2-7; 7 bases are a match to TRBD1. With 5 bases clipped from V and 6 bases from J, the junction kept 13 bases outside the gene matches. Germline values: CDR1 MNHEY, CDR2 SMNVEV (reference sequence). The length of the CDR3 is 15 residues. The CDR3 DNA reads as TGTGCCAGCAGTCGACTTAACGACAGGGAAAGCGAGCAGTACTTC. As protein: CASSRLNDRESEQYF.

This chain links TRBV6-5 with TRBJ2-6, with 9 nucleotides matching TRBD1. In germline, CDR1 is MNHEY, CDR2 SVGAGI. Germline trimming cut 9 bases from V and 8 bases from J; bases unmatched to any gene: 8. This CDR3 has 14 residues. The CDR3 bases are TGTGCCAGGGCCGGGACAGGGAACCCCAACGTCCTGACTTTC. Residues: CARAGTGNPNVLTF.

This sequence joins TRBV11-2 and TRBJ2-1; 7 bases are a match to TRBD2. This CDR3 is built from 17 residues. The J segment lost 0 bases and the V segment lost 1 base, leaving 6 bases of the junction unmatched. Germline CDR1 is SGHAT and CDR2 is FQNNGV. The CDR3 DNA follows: TGTGCCAGCAGCTTAGTGGGGGGGAAATTCTCCTACAATGAGCAGTTCTTC. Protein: CASSLVGGKFSYNEQFF.

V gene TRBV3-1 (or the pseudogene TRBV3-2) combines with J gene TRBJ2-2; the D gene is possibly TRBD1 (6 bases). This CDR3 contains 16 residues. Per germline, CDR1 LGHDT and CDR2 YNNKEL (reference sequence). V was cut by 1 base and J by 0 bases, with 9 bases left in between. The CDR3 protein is CASSQVNRANTGELFF. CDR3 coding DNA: TGTGCCAGCAGCCAAGTAAACAGGGCGAACACCGGGGAGCTGTTTTTT.

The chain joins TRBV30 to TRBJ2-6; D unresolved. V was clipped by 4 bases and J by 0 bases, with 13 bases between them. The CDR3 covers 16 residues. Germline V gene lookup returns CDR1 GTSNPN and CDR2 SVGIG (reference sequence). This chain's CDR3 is CAWTLGLVSGANVLTF. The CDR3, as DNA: TGTGCCTGGACTCTAGGTTTGGTCTCTGGGGCCAACGTCCTGACTTTC. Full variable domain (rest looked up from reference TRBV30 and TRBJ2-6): SQTIHQWPATLVQPVGSPLSLECTVEGTSNPNLYWYRQAAGRGLQLLFYSVGIGQISSEVPQNLSASRPQDRQFILSSKKLLLSDSGFYLCAWTLGLVSGANVLTFGAGSRLTVL.

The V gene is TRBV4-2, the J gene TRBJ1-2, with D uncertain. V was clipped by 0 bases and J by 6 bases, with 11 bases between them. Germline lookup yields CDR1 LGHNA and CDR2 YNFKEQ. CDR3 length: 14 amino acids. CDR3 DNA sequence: TGTGCCAGCAGCCAAGACGCCAGGTCTGATGGCTACACCTTC. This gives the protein CASSQDARSDGYTF.